This record looks at one TCR beta chain sequence and its context. Its antigen is currently not known. No much larger clonotype is one base removed from it; base qualities were not supplied. The data stem from a study of CD8+ T cells in alopecia areata (dated 2018 in TCRdb). Regarding the complete study: To study T cell clonal expansion in alopecia areata, the researchers applied high-throughput TCRbeta sequencing to both the C3H/HeJ mouse model and human patients. Human TCRbeta sequencing covered scalp tissue and sorted CD4+ and CD8+ peripheral blood T cells from patchy and totalis/universalis alopecia areata patients and healthy controls. Clonality in the scalp was compared among normal scalp (n=4), patchy alopecia areata scalp (n=8), and alopecia totalis/universalis scalp (n=8). immunoSEQ multiplex PCR using 35 Vbeta forward primers and 13 Jbeta reverse primers was used to amplify TCRbeta CDR3 regions. The RNA source kit depended on sample type: the PAXgene miRNA kit for fixed scalp, the miRNeasy kit for PBMCs, and the RNeasy kit for mouse skin.

The germline V gene (reference sequence) provides CDR1 PRHDT and CDR2 FYEKMQ. The CDR3 runs 14 amino acids, cysteine and phenylalanine included. Here the CDR3 DNA is all that survives: 42 bases in frame from base 1. Compared with germline, V lacks 3 bases and J lacks 6 bases; bases without a gene match: 3. The library was built by means of the immunoSEQ multiplex PCR assay. For TCR sequencing, RNA was extracted from every sample and reverse transcribed into cDNA to serve as template. First-strand cDNA was synthesized with SuperScript III using a 2:1 mix of oligo-dT and random hexamers. A synthetic immune receptor repertoire was used to assess amplification bias, and residual bias was removed computationally. As for the original processing: Raw reads were preprocessed to remove errors, and CDR3 was defined according to IMGT conventions as the region from the conserved cysteine to phenylalanine. Clonality was calculated as 1 minus Shannon entropy normalized by log2 of the number of productive unique TCRs. Whether scalp clones were CD4 or CD8 was inferred by matching scalp TCRbeta sequences against CD4 and CD8 repertoires sorted from blood. TCRdb stores this immuneACCESS table with in-frame sequences only. Part of the clones is absent; in the studies checked, under half of the shortfall reflects unresolved V genes, and no reason is known for the rest. V and J calls and clone size are given by that table; D and trimming were obtained from the DNA. The sample includes about 110,000 clones, with 50% to 70% observed a single time. The top ten clones comprise 20% to 30% of the sample.

General study outcomes and caveats: Compared with normal scalp, lesional scalp had higher clonality and more expanded CD8+ clones, particularly in alopecia totalis/universalis, a pattern that suggests antigenic drive. Scalp TCR repertoire analysis is complicated because resident alphabeta T cells in normal human skin are also sequenced, whereas mouse skin is dominated by gammadelta T cells. Compared with mice, TCR sequences shared between patients were less clear, possibly partly because of HLA diversity across the patient population.

From alopecia areata patients, peripheral blood was collected along with lesional scalp punch biopsies. PBMCs were isolated by density centrifugation and stained for CD3, CD4 and CD8, and CD4+ and CD8+ T cells were sorted on a FACSAria. As part of a multicenter biomarker study, untreated alopecia areata patients were recruited. For roughly 5 biomarker-study patients, blood CD8+ T cells were further sorted into NKG2D-low and NKG2D-high fractions. Sequences were obtained from NKG2D-low CD8+ T cells sorted from blood. The cell subset or site label on this specimen signifies: sorted CD8+ NKG2D-low blood T cells. This TCR was recovered from a human donor with alopecia areata. The chain links TRBV13 with TRBJ2-7; 12 junctional bases match TRBD1. The DNA sequence is TGTGCCAGCAGCTTGGGACAGGGGGCCTCCGAGCAGTACTTC. This codes for CASSLGQGASEQYF. With the rest looked up from the reference TRBV13 and TRBJ2-7 genes rather than sequenced, the full variable domain is AAGVIQSPRHLIKEKRETATLKCYPIPRHDTVYWYQQGPGQDPQFLISFYEKMQSDKGSIPDRFSAQQFSDYHSELNMSSLELGDSALYFCASSLGQGASEQYFGPGTRLTVT.